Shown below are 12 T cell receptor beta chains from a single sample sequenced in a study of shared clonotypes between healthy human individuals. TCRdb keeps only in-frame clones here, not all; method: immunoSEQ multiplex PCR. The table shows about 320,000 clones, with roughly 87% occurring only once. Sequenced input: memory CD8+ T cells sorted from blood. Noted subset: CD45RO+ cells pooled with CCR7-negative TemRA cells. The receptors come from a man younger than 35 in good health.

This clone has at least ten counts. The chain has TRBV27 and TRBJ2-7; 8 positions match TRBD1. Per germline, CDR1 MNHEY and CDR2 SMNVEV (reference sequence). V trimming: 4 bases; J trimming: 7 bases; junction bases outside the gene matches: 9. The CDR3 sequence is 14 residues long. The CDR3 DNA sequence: TGTGCCAGCAGTTCCGGACAGGGCTTGGGGGAGCAGTACTTC. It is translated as CASSSGQGLGEQYF.

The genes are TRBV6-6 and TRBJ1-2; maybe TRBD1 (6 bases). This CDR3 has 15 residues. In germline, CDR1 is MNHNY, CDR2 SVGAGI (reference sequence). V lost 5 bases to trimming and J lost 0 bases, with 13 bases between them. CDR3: CASSLRDTSNYGYTF. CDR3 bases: TGTGCCAGCAGTCTCCGGGACACCTCTAACTATGGCTACACCTTC.

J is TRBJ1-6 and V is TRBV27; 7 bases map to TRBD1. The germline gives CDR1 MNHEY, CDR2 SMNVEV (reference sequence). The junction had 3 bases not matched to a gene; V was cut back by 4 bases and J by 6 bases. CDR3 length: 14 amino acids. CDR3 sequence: CASSSGTANSPLHF. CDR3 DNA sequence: TGTGCCAGCAGTTCCGGGACAGCTAATTCACCCCTCCACTTT.

The CDR3 region is CSAVDRLTYEQYF. The DNA of the CDR3 is TGCAGCGCAGTGGACAGGTTGACCTACGAGCAGTACTTC. This rearrangement joins TRBV29-1 to TRBJ2-7, with TRBD1 matching 7 bases. CDR1 is SQVTM and CDR2 is ANQGSEA in the germline V gene. The CDR3 has 13 residues. V gave up 7 bases and J gave up 2 bases; unmatched junction bases: 8.

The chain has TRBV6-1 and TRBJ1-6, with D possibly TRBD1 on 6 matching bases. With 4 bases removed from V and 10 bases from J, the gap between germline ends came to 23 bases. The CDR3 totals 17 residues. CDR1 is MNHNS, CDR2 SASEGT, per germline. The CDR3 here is CASSVIHTVGAQSPLHF. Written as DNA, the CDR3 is TGTGCCAGCAGTGTGATCCATACGGTGGGGGCCCAATCACCCCTCCACTTT.

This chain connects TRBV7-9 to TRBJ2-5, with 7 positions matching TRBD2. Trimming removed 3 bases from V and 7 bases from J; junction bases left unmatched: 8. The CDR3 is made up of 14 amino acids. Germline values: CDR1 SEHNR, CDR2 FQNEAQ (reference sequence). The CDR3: CASSFTGTKGTQYF. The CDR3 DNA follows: TGTGCCAGCAGCTTTACCGGGACTAAGGGGACCCAGTACTTC.

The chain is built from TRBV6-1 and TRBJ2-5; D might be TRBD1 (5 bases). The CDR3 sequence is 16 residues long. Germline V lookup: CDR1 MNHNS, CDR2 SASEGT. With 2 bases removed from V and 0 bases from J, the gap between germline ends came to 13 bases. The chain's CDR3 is CASSEIRVGYQETQYF. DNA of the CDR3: TGTGCCAGCAGTGAAATCAGGGTTGGGTACCAAGAGACCCAGTACTTC.

CDR3 bases: TGTGCCAGCTCACCGCGGGGTACTCAGCCCCAGCATTTT. Its translation: CASSPRGTQPQHF. The V call is TRBV18, the J call TRBJ1-5; D is unclear. V lost 3 bases to trimming and J lost 6 bases, with 9 bases between them. The CDR3 spans 13 residues. Germline assignment: CDR1 KGHSH and CDR2 LQKENI.

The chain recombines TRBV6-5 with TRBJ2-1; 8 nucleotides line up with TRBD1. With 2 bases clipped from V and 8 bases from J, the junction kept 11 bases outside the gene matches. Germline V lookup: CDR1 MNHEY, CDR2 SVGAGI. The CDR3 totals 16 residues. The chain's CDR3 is CASSYLVAGGNDEQFF. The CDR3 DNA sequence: TGTGCCAGCAGTTACCTAGTGGCAGGGGGCAACGATGAGCAGTTCTTC.

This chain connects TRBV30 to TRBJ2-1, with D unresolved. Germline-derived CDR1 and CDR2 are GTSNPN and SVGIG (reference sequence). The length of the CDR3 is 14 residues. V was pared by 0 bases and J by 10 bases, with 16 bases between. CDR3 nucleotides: TGTGCCTGGAGTGTACAAAACTGGGAAAGCGAGCAGTTCTTC. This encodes CAWSVQNWESEQFF.

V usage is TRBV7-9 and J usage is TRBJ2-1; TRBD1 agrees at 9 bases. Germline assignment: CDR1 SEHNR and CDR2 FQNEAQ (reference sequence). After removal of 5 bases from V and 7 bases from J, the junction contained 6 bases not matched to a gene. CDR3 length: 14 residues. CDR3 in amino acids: CASSATQGANEQFF. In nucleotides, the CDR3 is TGTGCCAGCAGCGCTACACAGGGGGCGAATGAGCAGTTCTTC. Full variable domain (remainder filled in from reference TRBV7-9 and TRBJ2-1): DTGVSQNPRHKITKRGQNVTFRCDPISEHNRLYWYRQTLGQGPEFLTYFQNEAQLEKSRLLSDRFSAERPKGSFSTLEIQRTEQGDSAMYLCASSATQGANEQFFGPGTRLTVL.

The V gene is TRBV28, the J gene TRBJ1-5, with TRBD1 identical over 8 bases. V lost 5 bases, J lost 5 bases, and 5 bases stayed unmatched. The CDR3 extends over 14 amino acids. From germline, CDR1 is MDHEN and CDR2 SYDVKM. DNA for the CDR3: TGTGCCAGCAGTGGGCTGACAGGGGATCAGCCCCAGCATTTT. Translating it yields CASSGLTGDQPQHF.